Listed below are T cell receptor beta chains from one sample, sequenced in a study of OX40 agonist ivuxolimab in advanced cancers. Using immunoSEQ multiplex PCR, the repertoire was profiled, and TCRdb retains in-frame clones only, with some absent. Here the sample spans more than 45,000 clones, about nine tenths being singletons. Sample: CD4+ or CD8+ T cells sorted from blood, taken in a trial of the OX40 agonist ivuxolimab. These receptors originate from an adult with an advanced solid tumor such as melanoma, head and neck, liver or kidney cancer. Each CDR3 is given with its conserved first and last residue. D genes are given only for firm matches. A clone size is listed for some rows: how often the clone was seen (once, few, many), or a class if it is expanded.

>TRBJ2-7|TRBD1|TRBV5-1|.
TGCGCCAGCGCGGACAGGGAAACCTACGAGCAGTACTTC
CASADRETYEQYF
>TRBJ1-6|TRBD1|TRBV25-1|.
TGTGCCAGCAGTGACGCCGGGACAGGGGGATCACCCCTCCACTTT
CASSDAGTGGSPLHF
>TRBJ1-3|TRBD1|TRBV10-3|once
TGTGCCATCAGCCCCGGGACAGCTGGAAACACCATATATTTT
CAISPGTAGNTIYF
>TRBJ1-3|TRBD1|TRBV5-1|.
TGCGCCAGCCGACCCGGGACAGCCGTCAACACCATATATTTT
CASRPGTAVNTIYF
>TRBJ2-5|TRBD2|TRBV7-3|.
TGTGCCAGCAGCCCCGGGACTAGCCGGTCGGAGACCCAGTACTTC
CASSPGTSRSETQYF
>TRBJ2-7|.|TRBV5-5|.
TGTGCCAGCAGCTTGGCGGGGAGTGAAGCGTATAGTCTTCACGAGCAGTACTTC
CASSLAGSEAYSLHEQYF
>TRBJ2-1|TRBD2|TRBV5-1|.
TGCGCCAGCAGCAGGGGCACCGGGACTACCTATGATGAGCAGTTCTTC
CASSRGTGTTYDEQFF
>TRBJ2-1|.|TRBV7-9|.
TGTGCCAGCAGCGGACCTGACAGCTATGAGCAGTTCTTC
CASSGPDSYEQFF
>TRBJ2-5|TRBD2|TRBV10-3|.
TGTGCCATCAGCGACGGTGGAGCGGGAGCTTTGGAGACCCAGTACTTC
CAISDGGAGALETQYF
>TRBJ2-1|TRBD2|TRBV7-2|once
TGTGCCAGCAGCACTAGCGGGACCTACAATGAGCAGTTCTTC
CASSTSGTYNEQFF
>TRBJ2-5|TRBD2|TRBV15|.
TGTGCCACCAGCAGAGATAGGGGCGGGAGGGCCGGTGAGACCCAGTACTTC
CATSRDRGGRAGETQYF
>TRBJ2-5|.|TRBV4-3|once
TGCGCCAGCAGCCAAGATACCCCGGGTCCACAAGAGACCCAGTACTTC
CASSQDTPGPQETQYF
>TRBJ2-1|TRBD2|TRBV5-6|.
TGTGCCAGCAGCCGAACAATGGGGGGGTGTTTCTTC
CASSRTMGGCFF
>TRBJ2-5|.|TRBV18|.
TGTGCCAGCTCACCATTATCCAGCCAAGAGACCCAGTACTTC
CASSPLSSQETQYF
>TRBJ1-2|TRBD1|TRBV4-3|.
TGCGCCAGCAGCCGCAAACAGGGGGCAGATGGTGGCTACACCTTC
CASSRKQGADGGYTF
>TRBJ2-5|TRBD2|TRBV25-1|.
TGTGCCAGCAGTGGCGGGAACCCCGGGGGGTACCAAGAGACCCAGTACTTC
CASSGGNPGGYQETQYF
>TRBJ2-5|.|TRBV5-1|.
TGCGCCAGCAGCTTGGGGACAGAAGAGACCCAGTACTTC
CASSLGTEETQYF
>TRBJ1-2|.|TRBV5-1|.
TGCGCCAGCAGCTTGGCCGGGAAAAACTATGGCTACACCTTC
CASSLAGKNYGYTF
>TRBJ2-5|TRBD1|TRBV5-1|.
TGCGCCAGCAGCTGGGTGGGACAGCAAGAGACCCAGTACTTC
CASSWVGQQETQYF
>TRBJ2-7|.|TRBV7-9|.
TGTGCCAGCAGCTTCCCTCCGGGGCAGGGTAGCTACGAGCAGTACTTC
CASSFPPGQGSYEQYF
>TRBJ1-2|.|TRBV29-1|few
TGCAGCGTCCTGCGGGTAGGGGGCTATGGCTACACCTTC
CSVLRVGGYGYTF
>TRBJ1-5|.|TRBV2|.
TGTGCCAGCAGTGAGGGTGGGCACCCCTACGAGCCCCAGCATTTT
CASSEGGHPYEPQHF
>TRBJ2-3|TRBD2|TRBV29-1|.
TGCAGCGTTGAGCCGATAGCGGGAGTGGCAGATACGCAGTATTTT
CSVEPIAGVADTQYF
>TRBJ2-1|.|TRBV9|.
TGTGCCAGCAGCCCTCGTCGCATAAATTCAATGATTGAGCAGTTCTTC
CASSPRRINSMIEQFF
>TRBJ2-3|.|TRBV30|.
TGTGCCTGGACCCCCCTGGCGACTATTCAAGATACGCAGTATTTT
CAWTPLATIQDTQYF
>TRBJ2-6|.|TRBV7-9|.
TGTGCCAGCAGCTTAGGGAATGCTGGGGCCAACGTCCTGACTTTC
CASSLGNAGANVLTF
>TRBJ2-5|TRBD1|TRBV28|.
TGTGCCAGCAGTCCCAGGGGGGAGACCCAGTACTTC
CASSPRGETQYF
>TRBJ1-6|TRBD1|TRBV13|.
TGTGCCAGCAGCCCCGGGACAGCTAATTCACCCCTCCACTTT
CASSPGTANSPLHF
>TRBJ2-7|.|TRBV7-8|.
TGTGCCAGCAGCTTAGCGGGGCACTCCTACGAGCAGTACTTC
CASSLAGHSYEQYF
>TRBJ2-2|.|TRBV6-6|.
TGTGCCAGCAGTTACCCCGAAACGGGGGTCGGGGAGCTGTTTTTT
CASSYPETGVGELFF
>TRBJ2-2|TRBD2|TRBV7-2|.
TGTGCCAGCAGTGAGAGCGGGAACTCGGGGGAGCTGTTTTTT
CASSESGNSGELFF
>TRBJ1-5|.|TRBV6-4|.
TGTGCCAGCAGTGACGGGGAGGAGCTAACCAATCAGCCCCAGCATTTT
CASSDGEELTNQPQHF
>TRBJ1-3|TRBD1|TRBV11-3|.
TGTGCCAGCAGTTTCGGGACAGGGAGCACTGGAAACACCATATATTTT
CASSFGTGSTGNTIYF
>TRBJ1-1|.|TRBV5-4|once
TGTGCCAGCAGCTTGGTTTGGGGGGAAGCTTTCTTT
CASSLVWGEAFF
>TRBJ1-1|.|TRBV7-9|.
TGTGCCAGCAGCTTAGTGTATGGGCAGAACACTGAAGCTTTCTTT
CASSLVYGQNTEAFF
>TRBJ2-5|TRBD2|TRBV4-2|.
TGTGCCAGCAGCCAGATTAGCGGGAGTGAAGAGACCCAGTACTTC
CASSQISGSEETQYF
>TRBJ2-7|TRBD1|TRBV11-3|.
TGTGCCAGCAGCCCGGACAGGGCGTACGAGCAGTACTTC
CASSPDRAYEQYF
>TRBJ2-2|TRBD1|TRBV6-5|.
TGTGCCACCTCGGACAGGGGGAGGACCGGGGAGCTGTTTTTT
CATSDRGRTGELFF
>TRBJ2-2|TRBD1|TRBV19|.
TGTGCCAGTAGTCTATGGGACAGGGGAACCGGGGAGCTGTTTTTT
CASSLWDRGTGELFF
>TRBJ1-1|.|TRBV18|once
TGTGCCAGCTCACCACCTCACGGGGGTGGCACTGAAGCTTTCTTT
CASSPPHGGGTEAFF
>TRBJ1-1|.|TRBV19|.
TGTGCCAGTAGTATAGCGGTGAACACTGAAGCTTTCTTT
CASSIAVNTEAFF
>TRBJ2-2|.|TRBV28|few
TGTGCCAGCAGCCCCCTCTCTCTCACTATTAACACCGGGGAGCTGTTTTTT
CASSPLSLTINTGELFF
>TRBJ1-1|TRBD1|TRBV27|.
TGTGCCAGCCCTACAGGGGCGGACACTGAAGCTTTCTTT
CASPTGADTEAFF
>TRBJ2-2|.|TRBV6-5|.
TGTGCCAGCACCCCCGGGGCAGGGTACCCCGGGGAGCTGTTTTTT
CASTPGAGYPGELFF
>TRBJ2-3|.|TRBV6-6|.
TGTGCCAGCATCAGCAGGGGTACAGATACGCAGTATTTT
CASISRGTDTQYF
>TRBJ2-1|TRBD1|TRBV5-6|.
TGTGCCAGCAGTTTAGGACAGGGGGTCAATGAGCAGTTCTTC
CASSLGQGVNEQFF
>TRBJ2-3|.|TRBV6-1|.
TGTGCCAGCAAAGAGGGCCCCACAGATACGCAGTATTTT
CASKEGPTDTQYF
>TRBJ2-2|TRBD2|TRBV2|.
TGTGCCAGCAGTGGGACTAGCGTCACCGGGGAGCTGTTTTTT
CASSGTSVTGELFF
>TRBJ2-2|TRBD1|TRBV2|.
TGTGCCAGCAGCGTGGACAGGGCGAACACCGGGGAGCTGTTTTTT
CASSVDRANTGELFF
>TRBJ1-1|.|TRBV10-2|.
TGCGCCAGCAGATATCTCGACGAGAACACTGAAGCTTTCTTT
CASRYLDENTEAFF